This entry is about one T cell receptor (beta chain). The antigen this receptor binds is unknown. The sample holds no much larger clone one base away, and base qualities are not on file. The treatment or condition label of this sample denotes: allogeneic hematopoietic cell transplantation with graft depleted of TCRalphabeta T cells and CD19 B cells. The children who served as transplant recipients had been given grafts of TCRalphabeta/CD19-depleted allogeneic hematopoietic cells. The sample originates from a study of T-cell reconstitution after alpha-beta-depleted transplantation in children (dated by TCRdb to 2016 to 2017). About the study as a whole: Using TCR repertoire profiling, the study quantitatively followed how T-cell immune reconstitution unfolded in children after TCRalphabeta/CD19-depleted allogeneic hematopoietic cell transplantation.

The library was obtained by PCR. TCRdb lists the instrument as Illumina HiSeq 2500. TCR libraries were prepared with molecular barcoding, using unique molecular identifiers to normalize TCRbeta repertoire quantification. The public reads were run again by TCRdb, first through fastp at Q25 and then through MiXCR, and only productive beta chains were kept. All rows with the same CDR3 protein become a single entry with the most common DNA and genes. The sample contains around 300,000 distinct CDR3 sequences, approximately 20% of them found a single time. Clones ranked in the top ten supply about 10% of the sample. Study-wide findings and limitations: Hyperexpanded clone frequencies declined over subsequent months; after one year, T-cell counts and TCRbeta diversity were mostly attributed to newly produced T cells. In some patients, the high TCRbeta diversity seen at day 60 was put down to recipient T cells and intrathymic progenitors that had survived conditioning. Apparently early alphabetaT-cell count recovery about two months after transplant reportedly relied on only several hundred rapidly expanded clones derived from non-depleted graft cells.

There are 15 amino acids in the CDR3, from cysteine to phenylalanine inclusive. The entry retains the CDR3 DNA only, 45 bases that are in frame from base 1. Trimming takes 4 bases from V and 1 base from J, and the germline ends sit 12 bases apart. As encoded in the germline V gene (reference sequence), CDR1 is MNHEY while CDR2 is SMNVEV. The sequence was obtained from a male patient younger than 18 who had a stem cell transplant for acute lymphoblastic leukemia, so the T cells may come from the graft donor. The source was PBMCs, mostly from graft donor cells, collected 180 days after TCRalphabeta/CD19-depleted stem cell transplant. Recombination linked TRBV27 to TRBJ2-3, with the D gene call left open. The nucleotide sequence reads TGTGCCAGCAGTTCCCTCCTGTTCGGCACAGATACGCAGTATTTT. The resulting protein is CASSSLLFGTDTQYF.